The rows below give T cell receptor beta chains drawn from one sample of a study of OX40 agonist ivuxolimab in advanced cancers. Sequencing was performed with immunoSEQ multiplex PCR; in TCRdb, only in-frame clones are kept and a portion is missing. The table lists around 94,000 clones, around 91% of them singletons, with about 0.89% in the top ten. Sequenced here: CD4+ or CD8+ T cells sorted from blood, sampled in a trial of the OX40 agonist ivuxolimab. These receptors were obtained from an adult with an advanced solid tumor such as melanoma, head and neck, liver or kidney cancer. CDR3s include the opening cysteine and the closing phenylalanine or tryptophan. The order of the fields is J gene, clone size, D gene, V gene, CDR3 DNA, CDR3 protein. A D gene is named only where the DNA matches it firmly. Where a row states a size, it is once, few, many or the class of an expanded clone; other rows omit it.

j_gene: TRBJ2-6; abundance: -; d_gene: -; v_gene: TRBV5-6; CDR3nt: TGTGCCAGCAGCGGCGGGCCGACGGGTGACTCTGGGGCCAACGTCCTGACTTTC; CDR3aa: CASSGGPTGDSGANVLTF
j_gene: TRBJ2-1; abundance: -; d_gene: TRBD2; v_gene: TRBV5-1; CDR3nt: TGCGCCAGCAGCCCCACTAGCGCGAGCTCCTACAATGAGCAGTTCTTC; CDR3aa: CASSPTSASSYNEQFF
j_gene: TRBJ1-2; abundance: -; d_gene: -; v_gene: TRBV28; CDR3nt: TGTGCCAGCAGTCTCAACTATGGCTACACCTTC; CDR3aa: CASSLNYGYTF
j_gene: TRBJ2-5; abundance: -; d_gene: -; v_gene: TRBV30; CDR3nt: TGTGCCTGGAGTGTACAGGCCAGAAAAGAGACCCAGTACTTC; CDR3aa: CAWSVQARKETQYF
j_gene: TRBJ2-7; abundance: -; d_gene: TRBD2; v_gene: TRBV5-6; CDR3nt: TGTGCCAGCAGCTTGGAAGTACTAGCGGGAGGACCGACCGAGCAGTACTTC; CDR3aa: CASSLEVLAGGPTEQYF
j_gene: TRBJ2-1; abundance: -; d_gene: TRBD2; v_gene: TRBV7-9; CDR3nt: TGTGCCAGCAGCTTAGAATCGTACAGCGGGAGGGCCAGGAATGAGCAGTTCTTC; CDR3aa: CASSLESYSGRARNEQFF
j_gene: TRBJ2-3; abundance: -; d_gene: TRBD2; v_gene: TRBV7-3; CDR3nt: TGTGCCAGCAGCTTAAATGGTGGGAGGGCCGCAGATACGCAGTATTTT; CDR3aa: CASSLNGGRAADTQYF
j_gene: TRBJ2-2; abundance: -; d_gene: -; v_gene: TRBV4-3; CDR3nt: TGCGCCAGCAAGGGACTCTTAGCTCCGGGCGGGGAGCTGTTTTTT; CDR3aa: CASKGLLAPGGELFF
j_gene: TRBJ2-1; abundance: -; d_gene: TRBD2; v_gene: TRBV28; CDR3nt: TGTGCCAGCAGTTCTATCGGGGAGGGCTACAATGAGCAGTTCTTC; CDR3aa: CASSSIGEGYNEQFF
j_gene: TRBJ2-7; abundance: -; d_gene: -; v_gene: TRBV14; CDR3nt: TGTGCCAGCAGCCCGGACAATGGCTACGAGCAGTACTTC; CDR3aa: CASSPDNGYEQYF
j_gene: TRBJ1-2; abundance: once; d_gene: -; v_gene: TRBV19; CDR3nt: TGTGCCAGTAGTATAGGAGGGAGGAGTTATGGCTACACCTTC; CDR3aa: CASSIGGRSYGYTF
j_gene: TRBJ2-3; abundance: -; d_gene: -; v_gene: TRBV4-2; CDR3nt: TGTGCCAGCAGCCCATCACGTAGCACAGATACGCAGTATTTT; CDR3aa: CASSPSRSTDTQYF
j_gene: TRBJ2-7; abundance: -; d_gene: TRBD2; v_gene: TRBV11-2; CDR3nt: TGTGCCAGCAGCTTAGACCAAAGACTAGCGGGCATCTACGAGCAGTACTTC; CDR3aa: CASSLDQRLAGIYEQYF
j_gene: TRBJ1-2; abundance: -; d_gene: TRBD1; v_gene: TRBV28; CDR3nt: TGTGCCAGCACCACGACAGGGAGGCTTAACTATGGCTACACCTTC; CDR3aa: CASTTTGRLNYGYTF
j_gene: TRBJ2-7; abundance: -; d_gene: -; v_gene: TRBV10-3; CDR3nt: TGTGCCGTTGGGGGGCAGGGCTCCTACGAGCAGTACTTC; CDR3aa: CAVGGQGSYEQYF
j_gene: TRBJ2-3; abundance: -; d_gene: TRBD2; v_gene: TRBV12-5; CDR3nt: TGTGCTAGTGGTTTGTCTCTAGCGGGAAGAACAGATACGCAGTATTTT; CDR3aa: CASGLSLAGRTDTQYF
j_gene: TRBJ2-6; abundance: -; d_gene: -; v_gene: TRBV19; CDR3nt: TGTGCCAGTAGTGGGGAGTCTGGGGCCAACGTCCTGACTTTC; CDR3aa: CASSGESGANVLTF
j_gene: TRBJ1-4; abundance: once; d_gene: -; v_gene: TRBV5-1; CDR3nt: TGCGCCAGCAGCTTGCAAGCTCCCTCTAATGAAAAACTGTTTTTT; CDR3aa: CASSLQAPSNEKLFF
j_gene: TRBJ1-1; abundance: few; d_gene: -; v_gene: TRBV9; CDR3nt: TGTGCCAGCAGCGCGGACAGTGGAAACACTGAAGCTTTCTTT; CDR3aa: CASSADSGNTEAFF
j_gene: TRBJ2-1; abundance: -; d_gene: TRBD2; v_gene: TRBV7-7; CDR3nt: TGTGCTAGCAGCTTAGGGACTAGCGACTTCAATGAGCAGTTCTTC; CDR3aa: CASSLGTSDFNEQFF
j_gene: TRBJ2-5; abundance: once; d_gene: TRBD2; v_gene: TRBV19; CDR3nt: TGTGCCAGTAGTATCCTAGCGGGAGACCCAATCCAAGAGACCCAGTACTTC; CDR3aa: CASSILAGDPIQETQYF
j_gene: TRBJ2-7; abundance: -; d_gene: -; v_gene: TRBV6-5; CDR3nt: TGTGCCAGCAGTTATGACCTAACGTCCTACGAGCAGTACTTC; CDR3aa: CASSYDLTSYEQYF
j_gene: TRBJ2-1; abundance: -; d_gene: TRBD2; v_gene: TRBV7-9; CDR3nt: TGTGCCGGGGGACTAGCGGGAGGGCCGCGTGAGCAGTTCTTC; CDR3aa: CAGGLAGGPREQFF
j_gene: TRBJ2-5; abundance: -; d_gene: -; v_gene: TRBV6-5; CDR3nt: TGTGCCAGCAGTTCGCTTAGAGGACTACAAGAGACCCAGTACTTC; CDR3aa: CASSSLRGLQETQYF